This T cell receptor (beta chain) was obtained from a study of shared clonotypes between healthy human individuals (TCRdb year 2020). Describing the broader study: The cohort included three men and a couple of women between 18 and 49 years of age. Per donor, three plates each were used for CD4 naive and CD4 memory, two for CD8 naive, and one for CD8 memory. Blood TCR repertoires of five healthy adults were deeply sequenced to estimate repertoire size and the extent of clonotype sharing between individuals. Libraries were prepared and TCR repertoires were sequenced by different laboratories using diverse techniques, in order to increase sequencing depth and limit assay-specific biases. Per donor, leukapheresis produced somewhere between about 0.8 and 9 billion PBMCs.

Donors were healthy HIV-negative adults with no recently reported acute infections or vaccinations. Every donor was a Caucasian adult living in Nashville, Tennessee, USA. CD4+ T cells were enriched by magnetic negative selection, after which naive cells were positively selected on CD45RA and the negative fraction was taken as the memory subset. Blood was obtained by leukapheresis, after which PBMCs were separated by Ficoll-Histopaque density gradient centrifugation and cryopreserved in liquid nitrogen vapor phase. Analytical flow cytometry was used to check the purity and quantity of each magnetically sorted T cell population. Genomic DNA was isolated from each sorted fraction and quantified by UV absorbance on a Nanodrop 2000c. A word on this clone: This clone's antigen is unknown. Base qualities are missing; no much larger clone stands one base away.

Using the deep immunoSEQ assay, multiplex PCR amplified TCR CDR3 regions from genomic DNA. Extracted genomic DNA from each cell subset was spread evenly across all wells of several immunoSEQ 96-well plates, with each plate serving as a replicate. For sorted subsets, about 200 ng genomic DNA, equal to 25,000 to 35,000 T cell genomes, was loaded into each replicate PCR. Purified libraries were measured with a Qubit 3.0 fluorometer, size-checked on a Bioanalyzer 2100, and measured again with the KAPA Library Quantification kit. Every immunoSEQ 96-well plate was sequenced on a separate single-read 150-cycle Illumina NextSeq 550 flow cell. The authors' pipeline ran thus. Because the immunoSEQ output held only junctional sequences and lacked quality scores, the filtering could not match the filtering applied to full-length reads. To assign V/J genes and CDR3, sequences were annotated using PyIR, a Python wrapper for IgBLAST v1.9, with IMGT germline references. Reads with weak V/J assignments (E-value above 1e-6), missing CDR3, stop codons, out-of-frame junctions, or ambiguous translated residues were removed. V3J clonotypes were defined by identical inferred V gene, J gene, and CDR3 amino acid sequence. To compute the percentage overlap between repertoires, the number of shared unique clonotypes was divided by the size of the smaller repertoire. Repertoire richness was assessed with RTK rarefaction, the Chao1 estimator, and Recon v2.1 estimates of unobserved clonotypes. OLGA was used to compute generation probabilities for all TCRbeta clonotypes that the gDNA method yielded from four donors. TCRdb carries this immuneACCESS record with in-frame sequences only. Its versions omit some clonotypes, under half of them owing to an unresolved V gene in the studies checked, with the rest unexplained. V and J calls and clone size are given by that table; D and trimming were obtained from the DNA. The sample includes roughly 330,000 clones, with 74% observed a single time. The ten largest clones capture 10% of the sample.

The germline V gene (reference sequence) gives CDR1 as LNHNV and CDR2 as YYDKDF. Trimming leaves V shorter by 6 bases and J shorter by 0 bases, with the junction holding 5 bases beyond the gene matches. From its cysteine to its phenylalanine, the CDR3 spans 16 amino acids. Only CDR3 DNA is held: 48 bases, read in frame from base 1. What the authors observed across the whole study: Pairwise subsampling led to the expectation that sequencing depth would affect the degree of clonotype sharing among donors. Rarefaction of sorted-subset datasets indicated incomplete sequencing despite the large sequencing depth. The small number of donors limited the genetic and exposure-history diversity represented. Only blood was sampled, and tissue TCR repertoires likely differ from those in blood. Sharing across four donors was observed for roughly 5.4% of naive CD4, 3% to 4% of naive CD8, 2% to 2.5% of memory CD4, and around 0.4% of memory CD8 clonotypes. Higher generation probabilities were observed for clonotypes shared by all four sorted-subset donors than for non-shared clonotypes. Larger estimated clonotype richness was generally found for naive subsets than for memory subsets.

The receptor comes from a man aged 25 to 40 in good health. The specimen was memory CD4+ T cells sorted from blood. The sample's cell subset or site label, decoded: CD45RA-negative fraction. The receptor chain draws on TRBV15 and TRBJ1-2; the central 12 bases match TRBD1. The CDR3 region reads CATSPGQGAPNYGYTF. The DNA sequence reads TGTGCCACCAGTCCGGGACAGGGGGCTCCTAACTATGGCTACACCTTC.